Listed below are T cell receptor beta chains from one sample, sequenced in a study of T cell changes during pregnancy in multiple sclerosis. This table comes from immunoSEQ multiplex PCR, and its TCRdb copy is limited to in-frame clones, with some not included. The sample consists of 70,000 to 85,000 clones, about 91% of them appearing once. The sequences come from peripheral blood, collected before pregnancy. These receptor sequences come from a female donor with multiple sclerosis, enrolled in a pregnancy study. The CDR3 runs from the conserved cysteine through the conserved F or W. The order of the fields is CDR3 length, clone size, D gene, J gene, V gene, CDR3 protein, CDR3 DNA. D genes are given only for firm matches. A clone size is listed for some rows: how often the clone was seen (once, few, many), or a class if it is expanded.

length: 14; size: -; D: TRBD2; J: TRBJ2-5; V: TRBV15; CDR3: CATSTPGGSETQYF; DNA: TGTGCCACCAGCACCCCGGGAGGGTCGGAGACCCAGTACTTC
length: 14; size: -; D: TRBD1; J: TRBJ1-1; V: TRBV6-1; CDR3: CASSGQGATTEAFF; DNA: TGTGCCAGCAGTGGTCAGGGGGCCACCACTGAAGCTTTCTTT
length: 15; size: -; D: TRBD1; J: TRBJ2-1; V: TRBV14; CDR3: CASSNGRGHRNEQFF; DNA: TGTGCCAGCAGCAACGGAAGGGGGCATAGGAATGAGCAGTTCTTC
length: 15; size: once; D: -; J: TRBJ2-6; V: TRBV5-1; CDR3: CASSFGGSGANVLTF; DNA: TGCGCCAGCAGCTTCGGCGGCTCTGGGGCCAACGTCCTGACTTTC
length: 9; size: few; D: -; J: TRBJ1-1; V: TRBV20-1; CDR3: CSASNEAFF; DNA: TGCAGTGCTAGTAATGAAGCTTTCTTT
length: 13; size: -; D: -; J: TRBJ1-1; V: TRBV28; CDR3: CASSHPPRYEAFF; DNA: TGTGCCAGCAGCCACCCTCCTAGGTATGAAGCTTTCTTT
length: 14; size: -; D: -; J: TRBJ2-2; V: TRBV7-6; CDR3: CASSYPVGAGELFF; DNA: TGTGCCAGCAGCTACCCCGTCGGGGCCGGGGAGCTGTTTTTT
length: 15; size: -; D: -; J: TRBJ2-2; V: TRBV5-1; CDR3: CASSLAVRGTGELFF; DNA: TGCGCCAGCAGCTTGGCTGTCAGGGGCACCGGGGAGCTGTTTTTT
length: 12; size: -; D: -; J: TRBJ2-7; V: TRBV25-1; CDR3: CASTGDSYEQYF; DNA: TGTGCCAGCACAGGGGACTCCTACGAGCAGTACTTC
length: 13; size: -; D: -; J: TRBJ2-7; V: TRBV5-1; CDR3: CASSPDTVYEQYF; DNA: TGCGCCAGCAGCCCAGATACAGTCTACGAGCAGTACTTC
length: 15; size: -; D: TRBD1; J: TRBJ2-7; V: TRBV7-6; CDR3: CASSLRQGSYYEQYF; DNA: TGTGCCAGCAGCTTGAGACAGGGATCGTACTACGAGCAGTACTTC
length: 15; size: -; D: -; J: TRBJ1-4; V: TRBV19; CDR3: CASSINSATNEKLFF; DNA: TGTGCCAGTAGTATCAACAGTGCAACTAATGAAAAACTGTTTTTT
length: 14; size: -; D: TRBD2; J: TRBJ2-1; V: TRBV19; CDR3: CASGGLAGVNEQFF; DNA: TGTGCCAGTGGGGGACTAGCGGGAGTGAATGAGCAGTTCTTC
length: 16; size: -; D: -; J: TRBJ2-3; V: TRBV16; CDR3: CASSQGRSSSTDTQYF; DNA: TGTGCCAGCAGCCAAGGGCGCAGCAGTAGCACAGATACGCAGTATTTT
length: 14; size: -; D: -; J: TRBJ1-2; V: TRBV4-1; CDR3: CASSQDNWGAGYTF; DNA: TGCGCCAGCAGCCAAGATAACTGGGGAGCAGGCTACACCTTC
length: 16; size: -; D: -; J: TRBJ2-1; V: TRBV27; CDR3: CASSVPGSYSYNEQFF; DNA: TGTGCCAGCAGTGTACCAGGCAGCTACTCCTACAATGAGCAGTTCTTC
length: 13; size: -; D: TRBD1; J: TRBJ1-1; V: TRBV4-1; CDR3: CASSPGQGLEAFF; DNA: TGCGCCAGCAGCCCGGGACAGGGATTGGAAGCTTTCTTT
length: 13; size: -; D: -; J: TRBJ1-2; V: TRBV28; CDR3: CASRPDNNYGYTF; DNA: TGTGCCAGCAGACCCGACAATAACTATGGCTACACCTTC
length: 14; size: -; D: -; J: TRBJ2-7; V: TRBV28; CDR3: CASSLSGQLYEQYF; DNA: TGTGCCAGCAGTTTGAGCGGACAGCTCTACGAGCAGTACTTC
length: 14; size: -; D: -; J: TRBJ1-2; V: TRBV28; CDR3: CASSLMAGSYGYTF; DNA: TGTGCCAGCAGTTTAATGGCGGGGTCCTATGGCTACACCTTC
length: 16; size: -; D: -; J: TRBJ1-5; V: TRBV2; CDR3: CASSEGGAYSNQPQHF; DNA: TGTGCCAGCAGTGAGGGCGGGGCGTATAGCAATCAGCCCCAGCATTTT
length: 15; size: -; D: TRBD1; J: TRBJ2-1; V: TRBV7-9; CDR3: CASIEGRDRGNEQFF; DNA: TGTGCCAGCATTGAGGGCCGGGACAGGGGGAATGAGCAGTTCTTC
length: 16; size: -; D: TRBD1; J: TRBJ2-5; V: TRBV28; CDR3: CASSLGTGGPQETQYF; DNA: TGTGCCAGCAGTCTAGGGACAGGGGGGCCCCAAGAGACCCAGTACTTC
length: 14; size: -; D: TRBD1; J: TRBJ1-1; V: TRBV7-3; CDR3: CASSPGTVNTEAFF; DNA: TGTGCCAGCAGCCCCGGGACAGTCAACACTGAAGCTTTCTTT
length: 15; size: -; D: -; J: TRBJ2-2; V: TRBV7-6; CDR3: CASSLAGQGIGELFF; DNA: TGTGCCAGCAGCTTAGCAGGGCAGGGTATCGGGGAGCTGTTTTTT
length: 15; size: -; D: TRBD2; J: TRBJ2-2; V: TRBV7-2; CDR3: CASSFRLAGNGELFF; DNA: TGTGCCAGCAGCTTTAGACTAGCGGGTAACGGGGAGCTGTTTTTT
length: 20; size: -; D: TRBD2; J: TRBJ2-1; V: TRBV18; CDR3: CASSGSGTSGLLPPYNEQFF; DNA: TGTGCCAGCTCAGGATCCGGGACTAGCGGGCTCCTCCCCCCTTACAATGAGCAGTTCTTC
length: 14; size: -; D: TRBD1; J: TRBJ2-7; V: TRBV5-1; CDR3: CASSYWDRPLEQYF; DNA: TGCGCCAGCAGCTACTGGGACAGACCCCTCGAGCAGTACTTC
length: 15; size: -; D: TRBD2; J: TRBJ2-7; V: TRBV4-2; CDR3: CASSPRLAGGYEQYF; DNA: TGTGCCAGCAGCCCCCGGCTAGCGGGGGGCTACGAGCAGTACTTC
length: 23; size: -; D: TRBD2; J: TRBJ2-7; V: TRBV5-1; CDR3: CASSLRPGQGGTSGIVFSYEQYF; DNA: TGCGCCAGCAGCCTACGCCCGGGACAGGGAGGGACTAGCGGGATAGTTTTCTCCTACGAGCAGTACTTC
length: 14; size: -; D: -; J: TRBJ2-1; V: TRBV6-1; CDR3: CASSVASAYNEQFF; DNA: TGTGCCAGCAGTGTCGCTAGCGCTTACAATGAGCAGTTCTTC
length: 13; size: -; D: -; J: TRBJ2-7; V: TRBV7-6; CDR3: CASSSDRFGEQYF; DNA: TGTGCCAGCAGTTCAGACAGGTTCGGCGAGCAGTACTTC
length: 15; size: -; D: TRBD2; J: TRBJ2-5; V: TRBV2; CDR3: CASSIRLAGRETQYF; DNA: TGTGCCAGCAGCATAAGACTAGCGGGAAGAGAGACCCAGTACTTC
length: 16; size: -; D: TRBD2; J: TRBJ2-5; V: TRBV28; CDR3: CASSPRGTSSWGTQYF; DNA: TGTGCCAGCAGCCCGCGAGGGACTAGCAGTTGGGGGACCCAGTACTTC
length: 15; size: -; D: -; J: TRBJ1-2; V: TRBV6-5; CDR3: CASSSLQLNNYGYTF; DNA: TGTGCCAGCAGTTCCCTACAGCTAAATAACTATGGCTACACCTTC
length: 12; size: -; D: -; J: TRBJ1-5; V: TRBV15; CDR3: CATSRRDQPQHF; DNA: TGTGCCACCAGCAGACGAGATCAGCCCCAGCATTTT
length: 16; size: -; D: -; J: TRBJ2-7; V: TRBV30; CDR3: CAWKSGASISSYEQYF; DNA: TGTGCCTGGAAATCTGGGGCGTCTATTAGCTCCTACGAGCAGTACTTC
length: 16; size: -; D: TRBD2; J: TRBJ2-7; V: TRBV5-1; CDR3: CASSLSLAGIQYEQYF; DNA: TGCGCCAGCAGCTTGTCACTAGCGGGAATCCAGTACGAGCAGTACTTC
length: 14; size: -; D: TRBD1; J: TRBJ2-7; V: TRBV4-3; CDR3: CASSHGQGAYEQYF; DNA: TGCGCCAGCAGCCACGGACAGGGGGCCTACGAGCAGTACTTC
length: 16; size: -; D: TRBD1; J: TRBJ2-1; V: TRBV27; CDR3: CASSLWVGTGYNEQFF; DNA: TGTGCCAGCAGTTTATGGGTGGGGACAGGCTACAATGAGCAGTTCTTC
length: 18; size: -; D: TRBD2; J: TRBJ2-7; V: TRBV7-9; CDR3: CASSPGLAGGPTSYEQYF; DNA: TGTGCCAGCAGCCCCGGACTAGCGGGAGGCCCAACCTCCTACGAGCAGTACTTC
length: 12; size: -; D: -; J: TRBJ2-1; V: TRBV6-1; CDR3: CASSKAGTEQFF; DNA: TGTGCCAGCAGTAAAGCCGGGACAGAGCAGTTCTTC
length: 16; size: -; D: TRBD2; J: TRBJ2-3; V: TRBV27; CDR3: CASSSAPSWGGGTQYF; DNA: TGTGCCAGCAGTTCCGCCCCCAGTTGGGGGGGAGGTACGCAGTATTTT
length: 17; size: -; D: -; J: TRBJ1-1; V: TRBV30; CDR3: CAWSVLGRLVWNTEAFF; DNA: TGTGCCTGGAGTGTACTTGGCAGGTTGGTTTGGAACACTGAAGCTTTCTTT
length: 13; size: once; D: -; J: TRBJ2-1; V: TRBV6-5; CDR3: CASSYGRGGEQFF; DNA: TGTGCCAGCAGTTACGGTAGGGGTGGTGAGCAGTTCTTC
length: 15; size: -; D: -; J: TRBJ2-7; V: TRBV7-2; CDR3: CASSFNGAGFYEQYF; DNA: TGTGCCAGCAGCTTCAACGGGGCGGGGTTCTACGAGCAGTACTTC
length: 17; size: -; D: -; J: TRBJ1-2; V: TRBV11-2; CDR3: CASSADGRPRGNYGYTF; DNA: TGTGCCAGCAGCGCAGATGGGAGGCCCCGGGGGAACTATGGCTACACCTTC
length: 13; size: -; D: -; J: TRBJ2-1; V: TRBV4-2; CDR3: CASSQERQGGQFF; DNA: TGTGCCAGCAGCCAAGAGAGGCAGGGCGGGCAGTTCTTC
length: 13; size: -; D: -; J: TRBJ2-2; V: TRBV28; CDR3: CASSFLNRGELFF; DNA: TGTGCCAGCAGTTTCCTAAATAGAGGGGAGCTGTTTTTT
length: 18; size: -; D: TRBD2; J: TRBJ2-5; V: TRBV7-8; CDR3: CASSFRATLAGLLETQYF; DNA: TGTGCCAGCAGCTTCAGAGCGACCTTAGCGGGACTCTTGGAGACCCAGTACTTC
length: 14; size: -; D: -; J: TRBJ1-5; V: TRBV28; CDR3: CASSLGGVHQPQHF; DNA: TGTGCCAGCAGTTTGGGCGGGGTCCATCAGCCCCAGCATTTT
length: 14; size: -; D: -; J: TRBJ2-5; V: TRBV7-9; CDR3: CASSLRANQETQYF; DNA: TGTGCCAGCAGCTTGAGGGCGAACCAAGAGACCCAGTACTTC
length: 17; size: once; D: -; J: TRBJ2-1; V: TRBV18; CDR3: CASSPPGTGSSYNEQFF; DNA: TGTGCCAGCTCACCACCCGGAACAGGGAGCTCCTACAATGAGCAGTTCTTC
length: 15; size: -; D: -; J: TRBJ2-5; V: TRBV10-3; CDR3: CAISESAGALETQYF; DNA: TGTGCCATCAGTGAGTCGGCGGGGGCCCTCGAGACCCAGTACTTC
length: 12; size: -; D: -; J: TRBJ1-1; V: TRBV29-1; CDR3: CSACVLNTEAFF; DNA: TGCAGCGCCTGCGTGTTGAACACTGAAGCTTTCTTT
length: 15; size: -; D: TRBD1; J: TRBJ2-2; V: TRBV5-1; CDR3: CASSLGDRGSGELFF; DNA: TGCGCCAGCAGCTTAGGGGACAGGGGATCCGGGGAGCTGTTTTTT
length: 13; size: -; D: TRBD2; J: TRBJ2-7; V: TRBV27; CDR3: CASSLAGGYEQYF; DNA: TGTGCCAGCAGTTTAGCGGGAGGGTACGAGCAGTACTTC
length: 15; size: once; D: TRBD1; J: TRBJ1-2; V: TRBV5-1; CDR3: CASSPGTGEGYGYTF; DNA: TGCGCCAGCAGCCCCGGGACAGGGGAGGGCTATGGCTACACCTTC
length: 13; size: -; D: -; J: TRBJ1-2; V: TRBV12-5; CDR3: CASGLVLVYGYTF; DNA: TGTGCTAGTGGTTTGGTACTGGTCTATGGCTACACCTTC
length: 16; size: -; D: TRBD1; J: TRBJ1-4; V: TRBV28; CDR3: CASSLLGQGVSEKLFF; DNA: TGTGCCAGCAGTCTGCTCGGACAGGGGGTGTCTGAAAAACTGTTTTTT